Listed here are 4 T cell receptor beta chains from one sample, sequenced in a study of CD8 T cells in Susac syndrome (dated by TCRdb to the late 2010s). The library came from the immunoSEQ multiplex PCR assay. RNA was extracted using the RNeasy kit, and about 0.45 to 1 ug of the RNA was reverse transcribed with random hexamers. TCRdb trimmed public reads at Q25 via fastp, called clones via MiXCR and kept in-frame beta chains. Every distinct CDR3 protein forms one entry, paired with its most common genes and DNA. This sample holds some 150,000 distinct CDR3 sequences; over 85% were observed only once. The ten largest clones represent roughly 0.2% of the sample. Specimen: CD8+ T cells from PBMCs. These receptors came from a human donor with multiple sclerosis.

The chain is built from TRBV20-1 and TRBJ2-3; 7 bases are shared with TRBD1. The CDR3 length is 15 residues. Trimming cost V 5 bases and J 1 base; bases outside gene matches: 9. Looked up from germline, CDR1 is DFQATT and CDR2 is SNEGSKA (reference sequence). CDR3 in DNA: TGCAGTGCTCGAGCCTTAGGGGGCCGCACAGATACGCAGTATTTT. It yields the protein CSARALGGRTDTQYF.

V usage is TRBV28 and J usage is TRBJ2-6; D is possibly TRBD1 (6 bases). Germline V lookup: CDR1 MDHEN, CDR2 SYDVKM. The V end lost 6 bases, the J end lost 2 bases, and 20 bases lay between the germline ends. The CDR3 covers 18 residues. The CDR3 nucleotides are TGTGCCAGCAGCCCCCCTCGGGACACTTTACCTGGGGCCAACGTCCTGACTTTC. Residues: CASSPPRDTLPGANVLTF.

This rearrangement joins TRBV19 to TRBJ1-1; possible D gene TRBD1, 5 bases. The germline CDR1 and CDR2 sequences are LNHDA and SQIVND (reference sequence). This CDR3 is 13 amino acids long. Trimming pared 7 bases from V and 1 base from J, leaving 10 bases between. This chain's CDR3 is CASNQGRNTEAFF. In DNA form, the CDR3 reads TGTGCCAGTAATCAGGGTAGGAACACTGAAGCTTTCTTT.

V and J are TRBV20-1 and TRBJ2-7; D gene uncertain. The germline CDR1 and CDR2 sequences are DFQATT and SNEGSKA (reference sequence). Between the trimmed V and J ends, which lost 5 bases and 0 bases, there was a span of 11 bases. The CDR3 spans 13 residues. CDR3: CSAVGRDSYEQYF. CDR3 sequence (DNA): TGCAGTGCTGTAGGTAGGGACTCCTACGAGCAGTACTTC.